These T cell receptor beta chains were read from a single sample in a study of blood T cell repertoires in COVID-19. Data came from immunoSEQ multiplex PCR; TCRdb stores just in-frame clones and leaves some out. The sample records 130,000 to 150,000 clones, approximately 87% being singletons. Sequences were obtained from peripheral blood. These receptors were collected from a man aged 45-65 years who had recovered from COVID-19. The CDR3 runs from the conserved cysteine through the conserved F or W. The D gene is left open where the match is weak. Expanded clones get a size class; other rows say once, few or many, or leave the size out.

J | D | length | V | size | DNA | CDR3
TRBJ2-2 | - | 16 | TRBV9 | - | TGTGCCAGCAGCGACGACAGGCCGGGGAATACCGGGGAGCTGTTTTTT | CASSDDRPGNTGELFF
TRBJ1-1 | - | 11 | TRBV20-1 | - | TGCAGTGCTGCAGGGGTAACTGAAGCTTTCTTT | CSAAGVTEAFF
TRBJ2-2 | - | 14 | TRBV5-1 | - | TGCGCCAGCAGCTTGGGAGGTAACACCGGGGAGCTGTTTTTT | CASSLGGNTGELFF
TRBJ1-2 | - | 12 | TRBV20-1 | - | TGCAGTGCTAGTGGCACCCAGGGTGGCTACACCTTC | CSASGTQGGYTF
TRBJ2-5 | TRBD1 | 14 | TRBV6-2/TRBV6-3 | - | TGTGCCAGCAGTTGGACAGGGCTCAGAGAGACCCAGTACTTC | CASSWTGLRETQYF
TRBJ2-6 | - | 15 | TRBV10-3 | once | TGTGCCACGATACAGGACCCCTCTGGGGCCAACGTCCTGACTTTC | CATIQDPSGANVLTF
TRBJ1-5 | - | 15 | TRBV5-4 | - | TGTGCCAGCAGTTTTCACAGGGATAGCAATCAGCCCCAGCATTTT | CASSFHRDSNQPQHF
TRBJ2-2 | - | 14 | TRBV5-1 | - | TGCGCCAGCAGCTCCTCAGGGGACACCGGGGAGCTGTTTTTT | CASSSSGDTGELFF
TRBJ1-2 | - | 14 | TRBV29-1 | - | TGCAGCGTTGAGTCACAGGGACCGGACTATGGCTACACCTTC | CSVESQGPDYGYTF
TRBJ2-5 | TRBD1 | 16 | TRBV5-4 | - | TGTGCCAGCAGCTTGGTAGGACAGGGGTTGCGGGAGACCCAGTACTTC | CASSLVGQGLRETQYF